This T cell receptor (beta chain) was sequenced in a study of CD8 T cells in ankylosing spondylitis. Each CDR3 protein is one row after TCRdb ran MiXCR on the 5' RACE reads. The table shows 250,000 to 350,000 distinct CDR3 sequences, with under 25% occurring only once. This CDR3 spans 15 amino acids. The germline V and J ends were trimmed by 4 bases and 0 bases, with 11 bases remaining between them. The germline gives CDR1 SGHRS, CDR2 YFSETQ. Sequenced sample: blood, either unsorted or a sorted T cell fraction (not recorded which). The chain uses TRBV5-1 and TRBJ2-1, with D uncertain. The receptor's source is a female donor with ankylosing spondylitis or in good health (not recorded which). Written as DNA, the CDR3 is TGCGCCAGCAGCATGACCCTGAGCTCCTACAATGAGCAGTTCTTC. This codes for CASSMTLSSYNEQFF.